Included here is one T cell receptor (beta chain) sequence, with context. Its antigen is not identified. Its ends do not fully match the called genes, so a read error is possible. These data belong to a study of CD8+CD57+ T cells in acquired aplastic anemia. Study-wide context: Sorted cells (CD4+ and CD8+) yielded DNA amounts that averaged about 2.9 ug. Findings and caveats of the study: Controls and patients did not differ significantly in CD8+ Simpson's diversity.

Genomic DNA, serving as template, underwent TCR beta VDJ and CDR3 profiling. TCRdb independently ran MiXCR on the reads; one entry per CDR3 protein. Of around 250,000 distinct CDR3 sequences in the sample, approximately 86% were seen once. For sequencing, patients were chosen who had shown expansion of CD8+CD57+ cells by flow cytometry. Severe acquired aplastic anemia affected all patients. At the time of blood sampling, patients had not yet received any therapy. Germline values: CDR1 SGHTA, CDR2 FQGNSA. CDR3 length: 14 residues. This TCR came from a human donor with aplastic anemia. What was sequenced was sorted CD4+, CD8+, or CD8+CD57+ T cells (not recorded which) from PBMCs. This chain links TRBV7-2 with TRBJ2-3; the match to TRBD2 covers 7 bases. The CDR3 DNA reads as TGTGCCAGCAGCTTTGATCGGGACTACAATGAGCAGTACTTT. Its protein product is CASSFDRDYNEQYF.